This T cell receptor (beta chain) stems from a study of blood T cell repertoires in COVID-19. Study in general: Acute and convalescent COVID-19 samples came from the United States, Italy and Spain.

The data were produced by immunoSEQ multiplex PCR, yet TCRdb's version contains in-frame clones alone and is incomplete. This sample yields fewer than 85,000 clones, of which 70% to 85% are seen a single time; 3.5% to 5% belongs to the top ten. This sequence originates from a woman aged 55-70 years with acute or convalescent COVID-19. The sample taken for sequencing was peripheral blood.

This CDR3 reads CATSDSRKPSGATNYGYTF. The CDR3 DNA sequence: TGTGCCACCAGTGATTCCCGTAAACCTTCAGGGGCTACTAACTATGGCTACACCTTC. The chain uses TRBV24-1 and TRBJ1-2; weak D call: TRBD1 (6 bases). Germline V gives CDR1 KGHDR, CDR2 SFDVKD. Trimming stripped 2 bases from V and 0 bases from J, with 21 bases between. This CDR3 has 19 amino acids.